Each of the 26 T cell receptor beta chains below was sequenced from the same sample in a study of blood T cell repertoires in COVID-19. Sequencing was performed with immunoSEQ multiplex PCR; in TCRdb, only in-frame clones are kept and a portion is missing. The table has approximately 350,000 clones, roughly 90% seen once. The sequenced material came from peripheral blood. The receptor set was obtained from a man aged 40-50 years with acute or convalescent COVID-19.

This clone is a singleton in its sample. The chain uses TRBV27 and TRBJ2-1; maybe TRBD2 (6 bases). The germline gives CDR1 MNHEY, CDR2 SMNVEV (reference sequence). The CDR3 consists of 17 residues. Trimming stripped 4 bases from V and 7 bases from J, with 23 bases between. The CDR3: CASSSLLTLGLANEQFF. The CDR3, as DNA: TGTGCCAGCAGTTCCCTTCTGACCTTGGGACTTGCTAATGAGCAGTTCTTC.

J is TRBJ2-3 and V is TRBV3-1 (or the pseudogene TRBV3-2); 9 nucleotides agree with TRBD1. In germline, CDR1 is LGHDT, CDR2 YNNKEL (reference sequence). V was clipped by 4 bases and J by 1 base; unmatched bases: 6. This CDR3 region has 16 residues. Written as DNA, the CDR3 is TGTGCCAGCAGCCCGGGACAGGGACTTCGCACAGATACGCAGTATTTT. As protein: CASSPGQGLRTDTQYF.

In its sample, this clone was seen once. This chain links TRBV19 with TRBJ1-4; TRBD1 matches 9 bases. The trim removed 3 bases at V and 8 bases at J, leaving 7 bases unmatched. The CDR3 is made up of 15 amino acids. From germline, CDR1 is LNHDA and CDR2 SQIVND (reference sequence). The CDR3, as DNA: TGTGCCAGTAGTATTTACGGGACAGGGCCGGAAAAACTGTTTTTT. Its translation is CASSIYGTGPEKLFF.

The rearrangement uses TRBV6-5 and TRBJ2-2, with 12 bases that match TRBD2. Germline CDR1 is MNHEY and CDR2 is SVGAGI. Unmatched junction bases numbered 6, after V lost 7 bases and J lost 6 bases. This CDR3 contains 15 residues. The CDR3 loop reads CASNLRLAGAGELFF. The CDR3 DNA reads as TGTGCCAGCAACCTAAGACTAGCGGGAGCCGGGGAGCTGTTTTTT.

This chain joins TRBV19 and TRBJ2-5; 10 nucleotides agree with TRBD2. The CDR3 totals 15 residues. The V and J ends lost 5 bases and 4 bases, in that order; junction bases with no gene match: 7. Germline V gene sequence: CDR1 LNHDA, CDR2 SQIVND (reference sequence). CDR3 loop: CASSRASGGRETQYF. CDR3 nucleotides: TGTGCCAGTAGTCGCGCTAGCGGGGGTCGAGAGACCCAGTACTTC.

The chain carries TRBV30 and TRBJ1-3; no firm D call. V lost 8 bases, J lost 0 bases, and 11 bases lay in between. CDR3 length equals 13 residues. CDR1 GTSNPN and CDR2 SVGIG come from the germline V gene (reference sequence). CDR3: CAGGWISGNTIYF. In DNA, the CDR3 is TGTGCCGGAGGATGGATCTCTGGAAACACCATATATTTT.

The CDR3 reads CASNPGLSYNEQFF. The DNA of the CDR3 is TGTGCCAGCAACCCGGGACTCTCCTACAATGAGCAGTTCTTC. J is TRBJ2-1 and V is TRBV9; D is possibly TRBD2 (6 bases). The CDR3 is 14 amino acids. Trimming removed 6 bases from V and 0 bases from J, with 10 bases in between. Looked up from germline, CDR1 is SGDLS and CDR2 is YYNGEE.

The chain has TRBV5-1 and TRBJ2-7, with 7 bases that match TRBD1. V dropped 5 bases and J dropped 4; count of bases not matched to a gene: 6. CDR3 length equals 13 residues. Germline CDR1 is SGHRS and CDR2 is YFSETQ. The DNA for the CDR3 is TGCGCCAGCAGTCGGGACAGAGAGTACGAGCAGTACTTC. Protein: CASSRDREYEQYF.

The chain uses TRBV30 and TRBJ1-5, with D possibly being TRBD1 (5 bases). The CDR3 sequence is 14 residues long. Germline assignment: CDR1 GTSNPN and CDR2 SVGIG (reference sequence). V was pared by 1 base and J by 7 bases, with 14 bases between. The CDR3, as DNA: TGTGCCTGGAGTGCCATGGGGGGGAGCCAGCCCCAGCATTTT. It yields the protein CAWSAMGGSQPQHF.

The DNA for the CDR3 is TGTGCCAGGCCGGACATGCAGAACACTGAAGCTTTCTTT. Encoded protein: CARPDMQNTEAFF. The chain has TRBV19 and TRBJ1-1, with D possibly TRBD1 on 5 matching bases. CDR3 length equals 13 residues. Germline V gene data show CDR1 as LNHDA and CDR2 as SQIVND (reference sequence). Trimming left V 9 bases short and J 1 base short, with 12 bases between.

The chain links TRBV19 to TRBJ2-7; 9 nucleotides align to TRBD1. This CDR3 has 13 residues. The germline V gene encodes CDR1 LNHDA and CDR2 SQIVND (reference sequence). Losses at the gene ends were 5 bases for V and 7 bases for J; bases not matched to a gene: 6. CDR3 coding DNA: TGTGCCAGTAGTGCACAGGGGGCTCGGGAGCAGTACTTC. Protein sequence: CASSAQGAREQYF.

This chain uses TRBV6-5 with TRBJ2-1, with 11 bases identical to TRBD2. Germline CDR1 is MNHEY and CDR2 is SVGAGI. This CDR3 spans 14 amino acids. V was pared by 6 bases and J by 3 bases, with 1 base of the junction left unmatched. CDR3 coding DNA: TGTGCCAGCAGCCTAGCGGGGGGCTACAATGAGCAGTTCTTC. Translating gives CASSLAGGYNEQFF.

V usage is TRBV6-1 and J usage is TRBJ2-2; 7 nucleotides line up with TRBD1. Germline V gene sequence: CDR1 MNHNS, CDR2 SASEGT. The CDR3 has 16 residues. J was trimmed by 2 bases and V by 2 bases; bases with no gene match: 5. The CDR3 spells CASSELYRGNTGELFF. CDR3 coding DNA: TGTGCCAGCAGTGAATTATACAGGGGTAACACCGGGGAGCTGTTTTTT.

V usage is TRBV4-1 and J usage is TRBJ2-2; 9 positions match TRBD2. The CDR3 totals 15 residues. The germline V gene has CDR1 MGHRA and CDR2 YSYEKL. V lost 4 bases and J lost 4; bases outside the gene matches: 4. CDR3 DNA sequence: TGCGCCAGCAGCCTGGGACTAGCAATCACCGGGGAGCTGTTTTTT. It translates to CASSLGLAITGELFF.

The rearrangement links TRBV6-5 to TRBJ1-2, with TRBD1 matching over 7 bases. J was trimmed by 8 bases and V by 6 bases; bases with no gene match: 15. Germline V CDR1 and CDR2: MNHEY, SVGAGI. The CDR3 sequence is 15 residues long. This CDR3 reads CASRDFGTAISGYTF. CDR3 nucleotides: TGTGCCAGCAGGGATTTTGGGACAGCCATCAGCGGCTACACCTTC.

The rearrangement links TRBV30 to TRBJ1-2, with D possibly being TRBD1 (5 bases). V was shortened by 8 bases and J by 4 bases, with 17 bases between the two germline ends. This CDR3 is built from 13 residues. The germline CDR1 and CDR2 sequences are GTSNPN and SVGIG (reference sequence). CDR3 in amino acids: CATARGESYGYTF. The CDR3 region has the DNA TGTGCCACGGCCCGGGGGGAGAGCTATGGCTACACCTTC.

The genes are TRBV3-1 (or the pseudogene TRBV3-2) and TRBJ1-5; D is undetermined. Trimming stripped 1 base from V and 2 bases from J, with 6 bases between. The germline V gene encodes CDR1 LGHDT and CDR2 YNNKEL (reference sequence). This CDR3 is 14 amino acids long. DNA for the CDR3: TGTGCCAGCAGCCAAGTTGGAGGCAATCAGCCCCAGCATTTT. This gives the protein CASSQVGGNQPQHF.

The rearrangement joins TRBV2 to TRBJ2-5; no clear D gene. The CDR3 covers 12 residues. In germline, CDR1 is SNHLY, CDR2 FYNNEI. Trimming pared 5 bases from V and 10 bases from J, leaving 14 bases between. CDR3 protein: CASSTRLRVQYF. Here the CDR3 DNA reads TGTGCCAGCAGTACCCGCCTCCGGGTCCAGTACTTC.

The chain couples TRBV6-1 to TRBJ1-1, with D uncertain. This CDR3 has 15 amino acids. The V end was cut by 1 base, the J end by 0 bases, with 9 bases between. CDR1 and CDR2 from the germline V gene are MNHNS and SASEGT. The CDR3 DNA follows: TGTGCCAGCAGTGAAGGATCCAGGCTGAACACTGAAGCTTTCTTT. Encoded protein: CASSEGSRLNTEAFF.

The J gene is TRBJ1-1, the V gene TRBV2, with TRBD1 as a possible D gene (5 bases). This CDR3 spans 16 amino acids. Germline CDR1 reads SNHLY; CDR2 reads FYNNEI. Between the trimmed V and J ends, which lost 1 base and 0 bases, there was a span of 12 bases. CDR3 residues: CASSEVGQPMNTEAFF. For the CDR3, the DNA is TGTGCCAGCAGTGAAGTGGGGCAGCCCATGAACACTGAAGCTTTCTTT.

This clone appeared a few times. The rearrangement joins TRBV6-4 to TRBJ1-6; 9 bases are a match to TRBD1. The germline V gene has CDR1 MRHNA and CDR2 SNTAGT. After removal of 3 bases from V and 9 bases from J, the junction contained 9 bases not matched to a gene. The CDR3 spans 16 residues. The CDR3 DNA reads TGTGCCAGCAGTGAAGGGATGGACAGGGGATCTTCACCCCTCCACTTT. It codes for CASSEGMDRGSSPLHF.

The chain combines TRBV2 with TRBJ2-1, with D possibly matching TRBD2 (5 bases). The germline V and J ends were trimmed by 8 bases and 0 bases, with 14 bases remaining between them. CDR3 size: 15 residues. From germline, CDR1 is SNHLY and CDR2 FYNNEI. The CDR3 coding sequence is TGTGCCAGCTTAAGAGCGGCCAGCTCCTACAATGAGCAGTTCTTC. Protein sequence: CASLRAASSYNEQFF.

This clone came up once. The rearrangement uses TRBV5-4 and TRBJ1-2; a weak D match, TRBD1 (6 bases). The CDR3 is 15 amino acids. V was clipped by 0 bases and J by 4 bases, with 13 bases between them. Germline V gene data show CDR1 as SGHNT and CDR2 as YYREEE (reference sequence). In DNA form, the CDR3 reads TGTGCCAGCAGCTTGGCCCTTGGGGGCGGCTATGGCTACACCTTC. Translated: CASSLALGGGYGYTF.

Comment on this clone: Other DNA sequences within the sample encode an identical CDR3. The rearrangement joins TRBV28 to TRBJ2-2; D is undetermined. Per the germline V gene, CDR1 is MDHEN and CDR2 is SYDVKM. V lost 4 bases and J lost 3, with 3 bases in between. The CDR3 consists of 12 residues. In DNA, the CDR3 is TGTGCCAGCAGTTCTTACACCGGGGAGCTGTTTTTT. Translating it yields CASSSYTGELFF.

Concerning this clone: The junction and the germline gene differ at one end; a read error may be behind it. The CDR3 region has the DNA TGTGCTAGCAGTTCAACTCCAATGGTGAACACTGAAGCTTTCTTT. Translated: CASSSTPMVNTEAFF. This rearrangement joins TRBV7-7 to TRBJ1-1; D gene unclear. CDR3 length: 15 residues. The germline CDR1 and CDR2 sequences are SSHAT and FNYEAQ (reference sequence).

The rearrangement uses TRBV12-3 or TRBV12-4 and TRBJ2-1; D is possibly TRBD2 (6 bases). The CDR3 has 11 amino acids. Trimming stripped 4 bases from V and 12 bases from J, with 10 bases between. Here the CDR3 reads CASSSRDSQFF. The CDR3 DNA follows: TGTGCCAGCAGTTCCCGGGACTCGCAGTTCTTC.